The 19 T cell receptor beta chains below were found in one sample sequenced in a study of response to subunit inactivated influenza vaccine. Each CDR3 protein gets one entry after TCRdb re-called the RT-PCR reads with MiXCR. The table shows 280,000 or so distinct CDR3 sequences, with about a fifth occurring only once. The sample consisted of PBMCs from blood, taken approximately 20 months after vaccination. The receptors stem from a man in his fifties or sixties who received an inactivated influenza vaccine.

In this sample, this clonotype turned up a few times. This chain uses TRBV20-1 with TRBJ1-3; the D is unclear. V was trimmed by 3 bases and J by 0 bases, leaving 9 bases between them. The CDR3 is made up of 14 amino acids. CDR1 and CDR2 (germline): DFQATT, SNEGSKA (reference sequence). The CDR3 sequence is CSARIRDSGNTIYF. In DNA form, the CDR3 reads TGCAGTGCTAGGATCCGAGACTCTGGAAACACCATATATTTT.

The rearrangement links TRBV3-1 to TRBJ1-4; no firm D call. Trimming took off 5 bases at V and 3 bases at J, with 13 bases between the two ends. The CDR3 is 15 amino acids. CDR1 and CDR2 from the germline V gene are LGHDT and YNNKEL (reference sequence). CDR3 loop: CASSAGLASNEKLFF. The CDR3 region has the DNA TGTGCCAGCAGCGCCGGTCTGGCTTCTAATGAAAAACTGTTTTTT.

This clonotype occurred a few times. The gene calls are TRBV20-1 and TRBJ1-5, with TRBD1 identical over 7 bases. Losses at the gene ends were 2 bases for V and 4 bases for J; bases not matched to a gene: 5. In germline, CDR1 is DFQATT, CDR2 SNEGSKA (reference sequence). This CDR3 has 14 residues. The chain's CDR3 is CSARSRTGNQPQHF. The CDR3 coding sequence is TGCAGTGCTAGATCACGGACAGGAAATCAGCCCCAGCATTTT.

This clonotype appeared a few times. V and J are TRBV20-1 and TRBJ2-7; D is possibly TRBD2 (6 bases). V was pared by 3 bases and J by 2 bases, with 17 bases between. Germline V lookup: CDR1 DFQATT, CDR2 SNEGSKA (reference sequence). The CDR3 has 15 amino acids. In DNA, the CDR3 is TGCAGTGCTAGGCAAGCGGGCTTAACGACCTACGAGCAGTACTTC. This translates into CSARQAGLTTYEQYF.

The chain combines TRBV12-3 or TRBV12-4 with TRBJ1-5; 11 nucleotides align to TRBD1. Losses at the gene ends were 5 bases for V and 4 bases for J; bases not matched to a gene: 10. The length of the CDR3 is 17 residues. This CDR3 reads CASSGTGGTRRNQPQHF. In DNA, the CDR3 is TGTGCCAGCAGTGGGACAGGGGGAACCCGTAGGAATCAGCCCCAGCATTTT.

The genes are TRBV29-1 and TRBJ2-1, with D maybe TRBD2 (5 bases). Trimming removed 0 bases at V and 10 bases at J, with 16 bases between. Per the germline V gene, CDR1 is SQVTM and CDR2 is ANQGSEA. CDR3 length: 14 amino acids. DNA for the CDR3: TGCAGCGTTGAAGATAGTCGGCGGGTACGAGAGCAGTTCTTC. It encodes CSVEDSRRVREQFF.

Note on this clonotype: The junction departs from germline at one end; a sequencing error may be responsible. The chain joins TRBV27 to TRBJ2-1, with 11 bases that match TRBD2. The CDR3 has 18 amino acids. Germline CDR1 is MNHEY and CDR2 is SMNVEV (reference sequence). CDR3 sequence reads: CASKEEIWLAGGPHRWVF. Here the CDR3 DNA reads TGTGCCAGCAAAGAAGAGATTTGGTTAGCGGGAGGGCCCCACAGGTGGGTCTTC.

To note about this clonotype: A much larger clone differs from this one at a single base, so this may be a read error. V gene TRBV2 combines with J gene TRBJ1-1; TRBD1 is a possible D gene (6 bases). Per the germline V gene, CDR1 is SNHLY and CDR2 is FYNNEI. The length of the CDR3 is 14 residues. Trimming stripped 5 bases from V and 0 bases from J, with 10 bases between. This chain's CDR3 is CASSWTELNTEAFF. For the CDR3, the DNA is TGTGCCAGCAGTTGGACAGAGTTGAACACTGAAGCTTTCTTT.

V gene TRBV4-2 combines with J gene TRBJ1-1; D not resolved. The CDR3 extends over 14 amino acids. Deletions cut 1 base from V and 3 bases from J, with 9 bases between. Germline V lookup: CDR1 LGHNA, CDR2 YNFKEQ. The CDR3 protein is CASSQAGSHTEAFF. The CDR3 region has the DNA TGTGCCAGCAGCCAAGCCGGGAGTCACACTGAAGCTTTCTTT.

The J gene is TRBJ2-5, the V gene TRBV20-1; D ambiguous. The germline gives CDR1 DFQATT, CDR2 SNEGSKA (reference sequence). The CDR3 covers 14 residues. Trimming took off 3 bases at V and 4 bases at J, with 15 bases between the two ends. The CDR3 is CSASDTADPETQYF. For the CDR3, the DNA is TGCAGTGCTAGTGACACCGCGGACCCAGAGACCCAGTACTTC.

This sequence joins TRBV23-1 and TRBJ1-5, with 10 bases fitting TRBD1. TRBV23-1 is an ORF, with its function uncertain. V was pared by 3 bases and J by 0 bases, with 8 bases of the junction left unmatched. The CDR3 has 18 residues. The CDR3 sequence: CASSHQDRGEYSNQPQHF. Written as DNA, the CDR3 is TGCGCCAGCAGTCACCAGGACAGGGGGGAATATAGCAATCAGCCCCAGCATTTT.

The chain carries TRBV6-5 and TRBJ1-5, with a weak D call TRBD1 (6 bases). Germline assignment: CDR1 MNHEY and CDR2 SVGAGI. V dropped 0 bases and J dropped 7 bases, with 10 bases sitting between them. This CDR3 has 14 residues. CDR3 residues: CASSYSLRGQPQHF. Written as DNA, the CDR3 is TGTGCCAGCAGTTACTCGCTAAGGGGGCAGCCCCAGCATTTT.

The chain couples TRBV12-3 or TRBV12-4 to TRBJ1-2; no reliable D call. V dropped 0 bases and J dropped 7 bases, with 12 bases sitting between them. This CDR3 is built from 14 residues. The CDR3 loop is CASSLASRVGGYTF. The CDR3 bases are TGTGCCAGCAGTTTAGCATCCCGGGTGGGTGGCTACACCTTC.

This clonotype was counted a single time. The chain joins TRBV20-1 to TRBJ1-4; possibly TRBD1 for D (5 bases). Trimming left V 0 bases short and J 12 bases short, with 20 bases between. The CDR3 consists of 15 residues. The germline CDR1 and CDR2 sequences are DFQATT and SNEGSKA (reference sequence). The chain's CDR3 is CSARDSRGGFGELFF. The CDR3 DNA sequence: TGCAGTGCTAGAGATTCGAGGGGTGGTTTCGGAGAACTGTTTTTT.

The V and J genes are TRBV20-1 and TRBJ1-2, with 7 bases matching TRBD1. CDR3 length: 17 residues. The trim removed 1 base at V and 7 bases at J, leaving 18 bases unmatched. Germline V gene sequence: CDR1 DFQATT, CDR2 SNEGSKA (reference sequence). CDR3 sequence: CSARGVSGLEGASGYTF. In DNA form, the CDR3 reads TGCAGTGCTAGAGGAGTTTCCGGTCTGGAGGGGGCTAGTGGCTACACCTTC.

This CDR3 is CASSLAGGYQETQYF. The CDR3 nucleotides read TGTGCCAGCAGCCTAGCGGGGGGCTACCAAGAGACCCAGTACTTC. V is TRBV9 and J is TRBJ2-5; 11 positions match TRBD2. The CDR3 runs 15 residues. CDR1 is SGDLS, CDR2 YYNGEE, per germline. With V trimmed by 4 bases and J by 0 bases, 2 bases remained unmatched.

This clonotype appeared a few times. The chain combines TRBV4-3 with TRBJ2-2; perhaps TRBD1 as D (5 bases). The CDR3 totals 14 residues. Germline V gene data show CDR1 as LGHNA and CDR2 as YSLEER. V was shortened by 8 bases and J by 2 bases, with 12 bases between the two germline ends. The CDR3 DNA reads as TGCGCCAGCTCCAAGACAGACAACACCGGGGAGCTGTTTTTT. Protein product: CASSKTDNTGELFF.

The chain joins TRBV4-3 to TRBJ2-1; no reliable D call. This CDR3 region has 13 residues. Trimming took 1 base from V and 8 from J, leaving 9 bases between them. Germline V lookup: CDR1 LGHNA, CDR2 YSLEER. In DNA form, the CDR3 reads TGCGCCAGCAGCCAAGGCGTAGTCTATGAGCAGTTCTTC. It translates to CASSQGVVYEQFF.

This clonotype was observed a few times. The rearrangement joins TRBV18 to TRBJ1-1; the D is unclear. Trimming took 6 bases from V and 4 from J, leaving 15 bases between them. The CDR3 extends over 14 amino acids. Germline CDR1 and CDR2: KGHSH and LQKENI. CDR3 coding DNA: TGTGCCAGCTCTAAGAGGGAAGCGGCCACTGAAGCTTTCTTT. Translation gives CASSKREAATEAFF.